This entry describes one TCR beta chain. Its antigen remains unknown. Germline V lookup: CDR1 SGDLS, CDR2 YYNGEE. Unmatched junction bases numbered 13, after V lost 3 bases and J lost 6 bases. The CDR3 length is 17 residues. The sample is drawn from a study of shared clonotypes between healthy human individuals. Study-wide context: Each donor's CD8 memory used one plate, CD8 naive two, each CD4 subset three.

Repertoires were generated with immunoSEQ multiplex PCR, while TCRdb's copy carries only in-frame clones and drops some. The sample lists over 2,000,000 clones; over 85% were seen once. Study-level points and caveats: Among several donors, roughly 5.4% of naive CD4 clonotypes were found in common. What naive subsets generally showed was a larger estimated richness than memory subsets showed. An anticipated effect of sequencing depth on clonotype sharing among donors was recognized.

Only CD45RO-negative cells positively selected for CCR7 counted as naive CD8 cells, so terminally differentiated effector memory CD45RA+ cells were excluded. The chain combines TRBV9 with TRBJ2-2, with 8 bases fitting TRBD1. This sequence originates from a man in his late teens or twenties in good health. Some clones in this sample may be carry-over from other donors' samples. Source material: naive CD8+ T cells from PBMCs. This chain's CDR3 is CASSDPRTGMGSGELFF. CDR3 bases: TGTGCCAGCAGCGACCCCCGGACAGGGATGGGCTCCGGGGAGCTGTTTTTT.